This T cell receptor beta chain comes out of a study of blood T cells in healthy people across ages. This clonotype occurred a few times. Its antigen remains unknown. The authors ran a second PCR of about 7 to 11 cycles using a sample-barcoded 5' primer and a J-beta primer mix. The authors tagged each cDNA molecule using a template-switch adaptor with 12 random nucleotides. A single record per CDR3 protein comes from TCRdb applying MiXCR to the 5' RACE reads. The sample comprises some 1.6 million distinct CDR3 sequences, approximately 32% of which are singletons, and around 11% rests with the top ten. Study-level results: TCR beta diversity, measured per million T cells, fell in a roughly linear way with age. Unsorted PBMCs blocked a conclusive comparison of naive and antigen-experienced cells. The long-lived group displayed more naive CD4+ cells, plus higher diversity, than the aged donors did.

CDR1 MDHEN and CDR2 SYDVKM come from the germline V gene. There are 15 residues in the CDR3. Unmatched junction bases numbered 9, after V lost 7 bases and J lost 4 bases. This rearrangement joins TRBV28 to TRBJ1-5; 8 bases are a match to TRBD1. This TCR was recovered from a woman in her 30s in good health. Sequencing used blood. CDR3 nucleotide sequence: TGTGCCAGCACATGGGGGACAGGTCGTAATCAGCCCCAGCATTTT. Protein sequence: CASTWGTGRNQPQHF. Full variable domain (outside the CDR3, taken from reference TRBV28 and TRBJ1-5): DVKVTQSSRYLVKRTGEKVFLECVQDMDHENMFWYRQDPGLGLRLIYFSYDVKMKEKGDIPEGYSVSREKKERFSLILESASTNQTSMYLCASTWGTGRNQPQHFGDGTRLSIL.